These T cell receptor beta chains were read from a single sample in a study of blood T cell repertoires in COVID-19. TCRdb's copy holds only in-frame clones and misses some; the assay was immunoSEQ multiplex PCR. The data hold some 320,000 clones, with approximately 90% observed a single time. The specimen was PBMCs or T cells enriched from blood (not recorded which). Source of these receptors: a woman in her thirties who had been exposed to COVID-19. The CDR3 runs from the conserved cysteine through the conserved F or W. D genes are given only for firm matches. Some rows mark clone size as missing; the rest say once, few, many or name a class of expanded clone.

CDR3 protein	CDR3 DNA	clone size	V gene	D gene	J gene
CASSQEMGEGGIAFF	TGCGCCAGCAGCCAAGAAATGGGAGAGGGTGGCATCGCTTTCTTT	-	TRBV4-3	-	TRBJ1-1
CAWNIQDNQPQHF	TGTGCCTGGAACATACAGGATAATCAGCCCCAGCATTTT	-	TRBV30	-	TRBJ1-5
CASSLTGLSYNSPLHF	TGTGCCAGCAGCCTGACAGGTCTCTCCTATAATTCACCCCTCCACTTT	-	TRBV7-2	-	TRBJ1-6
CASSRHQGAYNEQFF	TGCGCCAGCAGCCGGCACCAAGGGGCTTACAATGAGCAGTTCTTC	-	TRBV4-3	-	TRBJ2-1
CASSEVSSGGTWDEQFF	TGTGCCAGCAGTGAGGTTTCTAGCGGGGGGACTTGGGATGAGCAGTTCTTC	-	TRBV6-1	TRBD2	TRBJ2-1
CATSRPSRVEKLFF	TGTGCCACCAGCAGGCCCAGCAGGGTTGAAAAACTGTTTTTT	-	TRBV15	-	TRBJ1-4
CASRISGDYGYTF	TGTGCCAGCAGAATATCGGGAGACTATGGCTACACCTTC	-	TRBV12-3/TRBV12-4	-	TRBJ1-2
CASSLTGGTGELFF	TGCGCCAGCAGCTTGACAGGGGGCACCGGGGAGCTGTTTTTT	once	TRBV5-1	TRBD1	TRBJ2-2
CASSWGTSGDSYEQYF	TGTGCCAGCAGCTGGGGGACTAGCGGGGACTCCTACGAGCAGTACTTC	once	TRBV5-4	TRBD2	TRBJ2-7
CASSLAGGPVDTQYF	TGTGCCAGCAGCTTAGCGGGGGGGCCGGTAGATACGCAGTATTTT	-	TRBV7-9	-	TRBJ2-3
CASSLAGRQGARNEKLFF	TGCGCCAGCAGCTTGGCCGGTCGACAGGGGGCGCGCAATGAAAAACTGTTTTTT	-	TRBV5-1	TRBD1	TRBJ1-4
CASSDRGGLGEKLFF	TGTGCCAGCAGCGACAGGGGGGGATTGGGTGAAAAACTGTTTTTT	-	TRBV6-5	TRBD1	TRBJ1-4
CASSETPTPYGYTF	TGTGCCAGCAGTGAGACACCTACCCCCTATGGCTACACCTTC	-	TRBV6-1	-	TRBJ1-2
CASSFVQGYGYTF	TGTGCCAGCAGTTTTGTGCAGGGGTATGGCTACACCTTC	once	TRBV12-3/TRBV12-4	-	TRBJ1-2
CASTRELSYNSPLHF	TGTGCCAGCACCCGGGAACTCTCCTATAATTCACCCCTCCACTTT	-	TRBV2	-	TRBJ1-6
CASSWRTGVANTEAFF	TGTGCCAGCAGTTGGAGGACAGGGGTGGCGAACACTGAAGCTTTCTTT	-	TRBV6-2/TRBV6-3	TRBD1	TRBJ1-1
CATSDLPRQGRFSPYNEQFF	TGTGCCACCAGTGATTTACCCAGACAGGGGAGGTTTTCGCCCTACAATGAGCAGTTCTTC	-	TRBV24-1	TRBD1	TRBJ2-1
CASSLSTLRDRSSYEQYF	TGCGCCAGCAGCTTGAGTACTCTTCGGGACAGGAGCTCCTACGAGCAGTACTTC	-	TRBV5-1	TRBD1	TRBJ2-7
CASSPSDRPSGANVLTF	TGTGCCAGCTCCCCCTCGGACAGACCCTCTGGGGCCAACGTCCTGACTTTC	-	TRBV18	-	TRBJ2-6
CASRPGQGGTGELFF	TGTGCCAGCAGGCCGGGACAGGGTGGCACCGGGGAGCTGTTTTTT	once	TRBV9	TRBD1	TRBJ2-2
CASRDSTGNTIYF	TGTGCCAGCAGGGACAGTACTGGAAACACCATATATTTT	-	TRBV6-6	-	TRBJ1-3
CASSQAQGVNNEQFF	TGCGCCAGCAGCCAAGCTCAGGGTGTGAACAATGAGCAGTTCTTC	-	TRBV4-1	-	TRBJ2-1
CASSELTGGNSPLHF	TGTGCCAGCAGTGAGTTGACAGGGGGGAATTCACCCCTCCACTTT	-	TRBV6-4	TRBD1	TRBJ1-6
CASNPTGGTEAFF	TGTGCCAGCAACCCAACAGGGGGAACTGAAGCTTTCTTT	-	TRBV5-4	TRBD1	TRBJ1-1
CASSKRVDEQFF	TGTGCCAGCAGCAAGCGTGTGGATGAGCAGTTCTTC	-	TRBV7-2	-	TRBJ2-1
CASSRGFGGIGNTIYF	TGTGCCAGTAGTAGAGGTTTTGGAGGGATCGGAAACACCATATATTTT	-	TRBV19	-	TRBJ1-3
CASSRGTGAAETQYF	TGTGCCAGCAGCCGTGGGACAGGGGCTGCAGAGACCCAGTACTTC	-	TRBV2	TRBD1	TRBJ2-5
CASSQEGRGYYNEQFF	TGCGCCAGCAGCCAAGAAGGCAGGGGGTACTACAATGAGCAGTTCTTC	-	TRBV4-3	TRBD1	TRBJ2-1
CASSPPDMGQETQYF	TGTGCCAGCAGCCCTCCCGACATGGGTCAAGAGACCCAGTACTTC	-	TRBV7-6	-	TRBJ2-5
CASSPAEGFQETQYF	TGTGCCAGCAGCCCGGCGGAGGGTTTTCAAGAGACCCAGTACTTC	-	TRBV5-4	-	TRBJ2-5
CASIWRYGGPAGANVLTF	TGTGCCAGCATCTGGAGGTACGGGGGGCCGGCTGGGGCCAACGTCCTGACTTTC	once	TRBV27	-	TRBJ2-6
CATSRASTSKWETQYF	TGTGCCACCAGCAGAGCCTCAACGAGCAAATGGGAGACCCAGTACTTC	-	TRBV15	-	TRBJ2-5
CASNVRGSNNSPLHF	TGTGCCAGCAACGTCAGGGGATCCAATAATTCACCCCTCCACTTT	-	TRBV9	-	TRBJ1-6
CASGTGWGYYEQYF	TGTGCCAGCGGGACAGGTTGGGGATACTACGAGCAGTACTTC	-	TRBV25-1	TRBD1	TRBJ2-7
CASSAAGVPGYTF	TGTGCCAGCTCCGCAGCCGGAGTACCCGGCTACACCTTC	-	TRBV27	-	TRBJ1-2
CAICPGGSEICNEQFF	TGTGCCATCTGCCCAGGGGGTTCAGAAATCTGCAATGAGCAGTTCTTC	-	TRBV10-3	TRBD1	TRBJ2-1
CASSVGQGIRYYEQYF	TGTGCCAGCAGCGTGGGACAGGGGATTCGGTACTACGAGCAGTACTTC	once	TRBV5-6	TRBD1	TRBJ2-7